This is a list of T cell receptor beta chains from one sample in a study of blood T cell repertoires in COVID-19. Sequencing was performed with immunoSEQ multiplex PCR; in TCRdb, only in-frame clones are kept and a portion is missing. This table has a few hundred thousand clones, around 82% appearing once. Sequencing used peripheral blood. These receptors were taken from a woman aged 45-59 years with acute or convalescent COVID-19. Both conserved end residues are part of each CDR3. The order of the fields is clone size, J gene, D gene, V gene, CDR3 DNA, CDR3 protein. The D gene is left open where the match is weak. The listing skips clone size in some rows; elsewhere it reads once, few, many or a size class.

abundance: NA
j_gene: TRBJ1-2
d_gene: TRBD1
v_gene: TRBV27
CDR3nt: TGTGCCAGCAGCTCGACAGGGTATGGCTACACCTTC
CDR3aa: CASSSTGYGYTF

abundance: NA
j_gene: TRBJ2-6
d_gene: NA
v_gene: TRBV6-5
CDR3nt: TGTGCCAGCAGTTACTCCGCGGGGAGCGGGGCCAACGTCCTGACTTTC
CDR3aa: CASSYSAGSGANVLTF

abundance: NA
j_gene: TRBJ1-5
d_gene: TRBD1
v_gene: TRBV19
CDR3nt: TGTGCCAGCTCCGACAGGGTGGGACGACAGCCCCAGCATTTT
CDR3aa: CASSDRVGRQPQHF

abundance: NA
j_gene: TRBJ2-1
d_gene: TRBD2
v_gene: TRBV7-3
CDR3nt: TGTGCCAGCAGCGGGACTAGCCGCACGGGGGATGAGCAGTTCTTC
CDR3aa: CASSGTSRTGDEQFF

abundance: NA
j_gene: TRBJ2-2
d_gene: TRBD2
v_gene: TRBV28
CDR3nt: TGTGCCAGCAGTTTGGGACTAGCGGGAGTTGGGGAGCTGTTTTTT
CDR3aa: CASSLGLAGVGELFF

abundance: NA
j_gene: TRBJ1-4
d_gene: NA
v_gene: TRBV19
CDR3nt: TGTGCCAGTAGTCCCCTTGGTGCGGCAACTAATGAAAAACTGTTTTTT
CDR3aa: CASSPLGAATNEKLFF

abundance: NA
j_gene: TRBJ1-2
d_gene: NA
v_gene: TRBV18
CDR3nt: TGTGCCAGCTCACCATCGGTGAAGTCAGGAAACTATGGCTACACCTTC
CDR3aa: CASSPSVKSGNYGYTF

abundance: NA
j_gene: TRBJ1-2
d_gene: NA
v_gene: TRBV19
CDR3nt: TGTGCCAGTAGTAACCCGGACACAACAGGCAACTATGGCTACACCTTC
CDR3aa: CASSNPDTTGNYGYTF

abundance: NA
j_gene: TRBJ1-5
d_gene: NA
v_gene: TRBV23-1
CDR3nt: TGCGCCAGCCCCCAAAGGCGTGGGGGGGGGATCAATCAGCCCCAGCATTTT
CDR3aa: CASPQRRGGGINQPQHF

abundance: NA
j_gene: TRBJ2-5
d_gene: TRBD1
v_gene: TRBV10-3
CDR3nt: TGTGCCATCAGTGAGAGACAGGGGGCGAGAGAGACCCAGTACTTC
CDR3aa: CAISERQGARETQYF

abundance: once
j_gene: TRBJ1-2
d_gene: NA
v_gene: TRBV30
CDR3nt: TGTGCCTGGAGTGCTCCGGACGGACTTTATGGCTACACCTTC
CDR3aa: CAWSAPDGLYGYTF

abundance: NA
j_gene: TRBJ1-1
d_gene: NA
v_gene: TRBV29-1
CDR3nt: TGCAGCGTCCAGGGTATTCGAGAAACTGAAGCTTTCTTT
CDR3aa: CSVQGIRETEAFF

abundance: NA
j_gene: TRBJ2-5
d_gene: TRBD2
v_gene: TRBV3-1/TRBV3-2
CDR3nt: TGTGCCAGCAGCCCCGTGGTCTATATCGCGTCTAGCGGCCAAGAGACCCAGTACTTC
CDR3aa: CASSPVVYIASSGQETQYF

abundance: NA
j_gene: TRBJ2-1
d_gene: NA
v_gene: TRBV5-1
CDR3nt: TGCGCCAGCGCCTTTGGAGGAACCTACAATGAGCAGTTCTTC
CDR3aa: CASAFGGTYNEQFF

abundance: once
j_gene: TRBJ1-1
d_gene: TRBD1
v_gene: TRBV29-1
CDR3nt: TGCAGCGCGAAGACAGGGAGTGGGACTGAAGCTTTCTTT
CDR3aa: CSAKTGSGTEAFF

abundance: NA
j_gene: TRBJ2-5
d_gene: TRBD2
v_gene: TRBV19
CDR3nt: TGTGCCAGTAGAGGGAGGGAGGGACGAGAGACCCAGTACTTC
CDR3aa: CASRGREGRETQYF

abundance: few
j_gene: TRBJ1-6
d_gene: NA
v_gene: TRBV29-1
CDR3nt: TGCAGCGTTGACGGGGGGGCGCGTTCACCCCTCCACTTT
CDR3aa: CSVDGGARSPLHF

abundance: NA
j_gene: TRBJ1-1
d_gene: TRBD1
v_gene: TRBV3-1/TRBV3-2
CDR3nt: TGTGCCAGCAGCCCAGACAGGGGAGTCCTCACTGAAGCTTTCTTT
CDR3aa: CASSPDRGVLTEAFF

abundance: NA
j_gene: TRBJ2-5
d_gene: TRBD1
v_gene: TRBV7-9
CDR3nt: TGTGCCAGCAGCTTAGACAGGGGGACCCAGTACTTC
CDR3aa: CASSLDRGTQYF

abundance: NA
j_gene: TRBJ2-7
d_gene: NA
v_gene: TRBV30
CDR3nt: TGTGCCTGGGGGGTCGCGTACGAGCAGTACTTC
CDR3aa: CAWGVAYEQYF

abundance: NA
j_gene: TRBJ1-2
d_gene: NA
v_gene: TRBV28
CDR3nt: TGTGCCAGCAGTTTACGGCAGGGCCCCTACTATGGCTACACCTTC
CDR3aa: CASSLRQGPYYGYTF

abundance: NA
j_gene: TRBJ1-1
d_gene: NA
v_gene: TRBV19
CDR3nt: TGTGCCAGTAGTATAAGGGGATTGGGCACTGAAGCTTTCTTT
CDR3aa: CASSIRGLGTEAFF

abundance: NA
j_gene: TRBJ2-1
d_gene: NA
v_gene: TRBV6-4
CDR3nt: TGTGCCAGCAGTGGAGGAGACTCATCCTACAATGAGCAGTTCTTC
CDR3aa: CASSGGDSSYNEQFF

abundance: once
j_gene: TRBJ1-3
d_gene: NA
v_gene: TRBV7-2
CDR3nt: TGTGCCAGCAGCTTAGTCTCACAGGGTGCGGGAAACACCATATATTTT
CDR3aa: CASSLVSQGAGNTIYF

abundance: NA
j_gene: TRBJ2-1
d_gene: NA
v_gene: TRBV20-1
CDR3nt: TGCAGTGCTAGTACGTTCTTAGCGGAGAATGAGCAGTTCTTC
CDR3aa: CSASTFLAENEQFF

abundance: NA
j_gene: TRBJ1-2
d_gene: NA
v_gene: TRBV30
CDR3nt: TGTGCCTGGATAGGGGAGGGGGGCTATGGCTACACCTTC
CDR3aa: CAWIGEGGYGYTF

abundance: NA
j_gene: TRBJ1-3
d_gene: NA
v_gene: TRBV28
CDR3nt: TGTGCCAGCGCGGACAGTACTTCCTTTGGAAACACCATATATTTT
CDR3aa: CASADSTSFGNTIYF

abundance: NA
j_gene: TRBJ1-1
d_gene: NA
v_gene: TRBV19
CDR3nt: TGTGCCAGTCAAGTGGGGGCCGGCACTGAAGCTTTCTTT
CDR3aa: CASQVGAGTEAFF

abundance: NA
j_gene: TRBJ1-1
d_gene: NA
v_gene: TRBV18
CDR3nt: TGTGCCAGCTCACCGGACATTTCGAACACTGAAGCTTTCTTT
CDR3aa: CASSPDISNTEAFF

abundance: NA
j_gene: TRBJ2-6
d_gene: TRBD1
v_gene: TRBV19
CDR3nt: TGTGCCAGTAGTCCCCAGGGGGCCGGGGCCAACGTCCTGACTTTC
CDR3aa: CASSPQGAGANVLTF

abundance: NA
j_gene: TRBJ1-6
d_gene: TRBD1
v_gene: TRBV2
CDR3nt: TGTGCCAGCAATCCGGGACAGGGTAGTTCACCCCTCCACTTT
CDR3aa: CASNPGQGSSPLHF

abundance: NA
j_gene: TRBJ2-7
d_gene: TRBD2
v_gene: TRBV5-4
CDR3nt: TGTGCCAGCAGCTTGACGGGGGGGCGCGTTAACGAGCAGTACTTC
CDR3aa: CASSLTGGRVNEQYF

abundance: NA
j_gene: TRBJ1-3
d_gene: NA
v_gene: TRBV5-4
CDR3nt: TGTGCCAGCAGCTTAGAGGGAGCCACCATATATTTT
CDR3aa: CASSLEGATIYF

abundance: NA
j_gene: TRBJ2-1
d_gene: TRBD2
v_gene: TRBV3-1/TRBV3-2
CDR3nt: TGTGCCAGCAGCCTGCGGGGGGGCGGCAATGAGCAGTTCTTC
CDR3aa: CASSLRGGGNEQFF

abundance: NA
j_gene: TRBJ2-1
d_gene: TRBD2
v_gene: TRBV7-9
CDR3nt: TGTGCCAGCAGCTTAGGGACTAGCGGGGGCAATGAGCAGTTCTTC
CDR3aa: CASSLGTSGGNEQFF

abundance: NA
j_gene: TRBJ1-3
d_gene: NA
v_gene: TRBV28
CDR3nt: TGTGCCAGCACCCTCCGCGGGGCAGTCAGCTCTGGAAACACCATATATTTT
CDR3aa: CASTLRGAVSSGNTIYF

abundance: NA
j_gene: TRBJ2-1
d_gene: TRBD2
v_gene: TRBV24-1
CDR3nt: TGTGCCACCAGTGATTCCCGCCTGACTAGCGGGAGGTACAATGAGCAGTTCTTC
CDR3aa: CATSDSRLTSGRYNEQFF

abundance: NA
j_gene: TRBJ1-2
d_gene: TRBD1
v_gene: TRBV7-9
CDR3nt: TGTGCCAGCGGACAGGGAAACTATGGCTACACCTTC
CDR3aa: CASGQGNYGYTF

abundance: NA
j_gene: TRBJ2-1
d_gene: TRBD1
v_gene: TRBV7-9
CDR3nt: TGTGCCAGCGACAGGGTGTACAATGAGCAGTTCTTC
CDR3aa: CASDRVYNEQFF

abundance: NA
j_gene: TRBJ1-1
d_gene: TRBD1
v_gene: TRBV5-1
CDR3nt: TGCGCCAGCAGCCCGGGACAGCCGAACACTGAAGCTTTCTTT
CDR3aa: CASSPGQPNTEAFF

abundance: NA
j_gene: TRBJ2-2
d_gene: NA
v_gene: TRBV9
CDR3nt: TGTGCCAGCAGCGCGCGGACAGACAACACCGGGGAGCTGTTTTTT
CDR3aa: CASSARTDNTGELFF

abundance: NA
j_gene: TRBJ1-1
d_gene: NA
v_gene: TRBV19
CDR3nt: TGTGCCAGTACCCCCTGGGGAGACATATATGAAGCTTTCTTT
CDR3aa: CASTPWGDIYEAFF

abundance: NA
j_gene: TRBJ2-3
d_gene: NA
v_gene: TRBV6-1
CDR3nt: TGTGCCAGCAGTGAATCGACAGTAGATACGCAGTATTTT
CDR3aa: CASSESTVDTQYF

abundance: NA
j_gene: TRBJ1-5
d_gene: NA
v_gene: TRBV6-5
CDR3nt: TGTGCCAGCATCGACAGATACAATCAGCCCCAGCATTTT
CDR3aa: CASIDRYNQPQHF

abundance: NA
j_gene: TRBJ1-5
d_gene: NA
v_gene: TRBV19
CDR3nt: TGTGCCAGTAGTATAGATTCGGGGGGCGACACGTATCAGCCCCAGCATTTT
CDR3aa: CASSIDSGGDTYQPQHF

abundance: NA
j_gene: TRBJ1-1
d_gene: NA
v_gene: TRBV10-1
CDR3nt: TGCGCCAGCAGTGTGCAGTCAGCAGGGGAAACTGAAGCTTTCTTT
CDR3aa: CASSVQSAGETEAFF

abundance: NA
j_gene: TRBJ2-4
d_gene: NA
v_gene: TRBV4-2
CDR3nt: TGTGCCAGCAGCCAAACGCCGGGGGACATTCAGTACTTC
CDR3aa: CASSQTPGDIQYF

abundance: once
j_gene: TRBJ1-5
d_gene: TRBD1
v_gene: TRBV5-6
CDR3nt: TGTGCCAGCAGCTTGGCGGGACAGAACCATCAGCCCCAGCATTTT
CDR3aa: CASSLAGQNHQPQHF

abundance: NA
j_gene: TRBJ1-5
d_gene: TRBD1
v_gene: TRBV10-3
CDR3nt: TGTGCCATCAGATCGACAGGGGACCAGCCCCAGCATTTT
CDR3aa: CAIRSTGDQPQHF

abundance: NA
j_gene: TRBJ2-3
d_gene: NA
v_gene: TRBV15
CDR3nt: TGTGCCACCAGCACTCTAGCGACAGATACGCAGTATTTT
CDR3aa: CATSTLATDTQYF

abundance: NA
j_gene: TRBJ2-2
d_gene: NA
v_gene: TRBV4-2
CDR3nt: TGTGCCAGCAGCCAAGAGGGGAGGAGAGGGACCGGGGAGCTGTTTTTT
CDR3aa: CASSQEGRRGTGELFF